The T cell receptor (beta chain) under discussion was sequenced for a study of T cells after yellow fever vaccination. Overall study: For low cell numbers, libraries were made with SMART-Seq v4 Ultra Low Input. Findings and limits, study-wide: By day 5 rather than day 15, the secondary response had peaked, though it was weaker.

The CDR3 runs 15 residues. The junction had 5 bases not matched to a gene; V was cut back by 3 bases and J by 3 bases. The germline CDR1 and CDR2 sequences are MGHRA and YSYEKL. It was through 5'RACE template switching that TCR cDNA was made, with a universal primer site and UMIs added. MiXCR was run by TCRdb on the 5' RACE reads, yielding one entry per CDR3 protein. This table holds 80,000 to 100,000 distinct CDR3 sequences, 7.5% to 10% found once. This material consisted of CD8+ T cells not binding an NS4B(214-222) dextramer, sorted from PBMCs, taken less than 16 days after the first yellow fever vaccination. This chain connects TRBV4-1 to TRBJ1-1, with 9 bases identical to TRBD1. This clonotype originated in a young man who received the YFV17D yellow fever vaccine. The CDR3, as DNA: TGCGCCAGCAGCCAGAGGGACAGGGTGGACACTGAAGCTTTCTTT. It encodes CASSQRDRVDTEAFF.